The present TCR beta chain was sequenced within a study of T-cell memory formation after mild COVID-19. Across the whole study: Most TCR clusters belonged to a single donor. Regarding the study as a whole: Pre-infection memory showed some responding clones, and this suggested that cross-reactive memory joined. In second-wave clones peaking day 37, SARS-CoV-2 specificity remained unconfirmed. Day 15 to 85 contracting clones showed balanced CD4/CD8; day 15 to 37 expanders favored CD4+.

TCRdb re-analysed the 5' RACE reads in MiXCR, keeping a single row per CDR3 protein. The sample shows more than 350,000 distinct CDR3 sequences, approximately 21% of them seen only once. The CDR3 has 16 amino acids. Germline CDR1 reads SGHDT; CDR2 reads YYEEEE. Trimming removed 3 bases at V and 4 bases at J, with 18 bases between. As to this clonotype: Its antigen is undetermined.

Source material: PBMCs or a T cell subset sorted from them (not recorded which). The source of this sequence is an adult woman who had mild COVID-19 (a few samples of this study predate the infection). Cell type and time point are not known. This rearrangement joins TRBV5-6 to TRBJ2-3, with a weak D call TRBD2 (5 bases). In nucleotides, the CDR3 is TGTGCCAGCAGCTCGCCCAACCCTACTAGTTCAGATACGCAGTATTTT. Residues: CASSSPNPTSSDTQYF.